This TCR beta chain was observed in a study of blood T cell repertoires in COVID-19. As handled by the study authors: Reference gene primer amplification gave nucleated cell count estimates. Sequencing used immunoSEQ multiplex PCR; TCRdb keeps in-frame clones, though not all of them. That table furnishes V, J and clone size, whereas the DNA furnished D and trimming. The sample has 350,000 to 450,000 clones, about 90% seen once. Among Cohort 3 donors, those recovered had two negative PCRs, clearance, or symptom resolution. The CDR3 runs to 15 residues. Germline CDR1 SGDLS, CDR2 YYNGEE. Unmatched junction bases numbered 2, after V lost 0 bases and J lost 1 base.

The TCR was taken from a woman aged 25 to 45 who had recovered from COVID-19. Sequenced material: PBMCs or T cells enriched from blood (not recorded which). This rearrangement joins TRBV9 to TRBJ2-3, with TRBD1 matching over 7 bases. CDR3 amino acids: CASSVDTGGTDTQYF. The DNA of the CDR3 is TGTGCCAGCAGCGTAGATACAGGGGGCACAGATACGCAGTATTTT. Combining the CDR3 with reference TRBV9 and TRBJ2-3 gives the whole variable domain DSGVTQTPKHLITATGQRVTLRCSPRSGDLSVYWYQQSLDQGLQFLIQYYNGEERAKGNILERFSAQQFPDLHSELNLSSLELGDSALYFCASSVDTGGTDTQYFGPGTRLTVL.